The clone carrying this TCR beta chain was detected ten times or more. The antigen remains undetermined. Trimming took 7 bases from V and 4 from J, leaving 5 bases between them. This CDR3 comprises 11 residues. Germline V gene sequence: CDR1 ENHRY, CDR2 SYGVKD. Time point meaning: sample taken at primary tumor resection. In each case, whole RNA from tumor, nontumor lung or frozen PBMC was sequenced unsorted. TCRdb re-analysed the 5' RACE reads in MiXCR, keeping a single row per CDR3 protein. The sample includes approximately 7,000 distinct CDR3 sequences, 10% to 15% seen only once; the top ten take about 7.3%. The data derive from a study of spatial heterogeneity in lung cancer. Study-wide points: Coverage of tumor T cells was estimated at approximately 7% for alpha chains and 13% to 15% for beta chains. The study found that expanded intratumoral alpha and beta TCR counts tracked tumor mutation counts.

The sequenced sample was lung tumor tissue, obtained at surgery. The receptor's source is a male donor with early-stage non-small cell lung cancer. This rearrangement joins TRBV10-3 to TRBJ1-3; D not resolved. The CDR3 is CAIIGGNTIYF. CDR3 sequence (DNA): TGTGCCATCATCGGGGGAAACACCATATATTTT.